Below are 8 T cell receptor beta chains sequenced from a single sample in a study of cytomegalovirus exposure and HLA in healthy donors (dated by TCRdb to about 2017). Receptor libraries were prepared by the immunoSEQ multiplex PCR assay. For the multiplex PCR, a mixture combining 60 forward primers for TCR Vbeta segments and 13 reverse primers for TCR Jbeta segments was used. As stored in TCRdb, this immuneACCESS dataset retains in-frame rearrangements with V and J assigned. A fraction of the clones does not appear; measured against another copy, unresolved V genes explain less than half of the discrepancy, and the remainder lacks a known reason. The table held for this sample gives about 210,000 clones. The top ten constitute about 1% of the sample. The specimen sequenced was PBMCs. These receptors were collected from a woman aged 25 to 39 in good health and CMV-seropositive.

J is TRBJ1-2 and V is TRBV29-1, with D unresolved. CDR3 length: 10 residues. Germline V gene data show CDR1 as SQVTM and CDR2 as ANQGSEA. CDR3 sequence (DNA): TGCAGGCTACTCAACTATGGCTACACCTTC. As protein: CRLLNYGYTF.

The chain carries TRBV2 and TRBJ2-7; a possible D gene is TRBD2 (5 bases). CDR3 length: 14 amino acids. Germline V lookup: CDR1 SNHLY, CDR2 FYNNEI. Trimming left V 7 bases short and J 2 bases short, with 15 bases between. For the CDR3, the DNA is TGTGCCAGCAAGGAGGCTGGCCGAGCCTACGAGCAGTACTTC. Encoded protein: CASKEAGRAYEQYF.

This rearrangement joins TRBV9 to TRBJ2-1; 11 nucleotides agree with TRBD2. The V segment lost 3 bases and the J segment 1 base; nucleotides outside the gene matches: 3. This CDR3 contains 16 residues. The germline V gene encodes CDR1 SGDLS and CDR2 YYNGEE. The CDR3 sequence is CASSASGRPSYNEQFF. The CDR3 nucleotides read TGTGCCAGCAGCGCTAGCGGGAGGCCATCCTACAATGAGCAGTTCTTC.

The rearrangement links TRBV18 to TRBJ2-5, with 7 bases matching TRBD2. Germline CDR1 KGHSH, CDR2 LQKENI. V lost 1 base to trimming and J lost 1 base; unmatched junction nucleotides: 6. CDR3 length: 16 residues. This CDR3 reads CASSPRLAELQETQYF. The CDR3 nucleotides are TGTGCCAGCTCACCACGTCTAGCGGAGCTCCAAGAGACCCAGTACTTC. Full variable domain (missing parts from reference TRBV18 and TRBJ2-5): NAGVMQNPRHLVRRRGQEARLRCSPMKGHSHVYWYRQLPEEGLKFMVYLQKENIIDESGMPKERFSAEFPKEGPSILRIQQVVRGDSAAYFCASSPRLAELQETQYFGPGTRLLVL.

The rearrangement joins TRBV2 to TRBJ2-1, with a tentative D call TRBD1 (6 bases). V was trimmed by 7 bases and J by 5 bases, leaving 12 bases between them. Germline V lookup: CDR1 SNHLY, CDR2 FYNNEI. CDR3 size: 13 residues. The CDR3 reads CASILNRDNEQFF. The CDR3 coding sequence is TGTGCCAGCATTCTGAACAGGGACAATGAGCAGTTCTTC.

Comments on this clone: Other nucleotide sequences from this sample produce the same CDR3. The chain is built from TRBV7-6 and TRBJ2-3, with 15 bases matching TRBD2. Germline lookup yields CDR1 SGHVS and CDR2 FNYEAQ. This CDR3 spans 16 amino acids. V lost 4 bases and J lost 5; bases outside the gene matches: 4. This chain's CDR3 is CASSSGLAGGQDTQYF. The CDR3 DNA reads as TGTGCCAGCAGCTCCGGACTAGCGGGGGGGCAAGATACGCAGTATTTT.

The rearrangement joins TRBV19 to TRBJ1-2, with TRBD1 matching 9 bases. Germline assignment: CDR1 LNHDA and CDR2 SQIVND (reference sequence). The V gene end was trimmed by 3 bases and the J gene end by 3 bases; junction bases not matched to a gene: 2. The CDR3 consists of 14 residues. CDR3 DNA sequence: TGTGCCAGTAGTATGGACAGGGGACACTATGGCTACACCTTC. Amino acid sequence: CASSMDRGHYGYTF.

About this clone itself: The junction departs from the called germline gene at one end, perhaps through a read error. Other nucleotide sequences from this sample produce the same CDR3. The chain couples TRBV6-1 to TRBJ2-7, with 12 nucleotides matching TRBD1. Germline CDR1 MNHNS, CDR2 SASEGT. The CDR3 runs to 15 residues. The CDR3 protein is CASSEGQGARYEQYF. The CDR3 DNA sequence: TGCGCCAGCAGTGAGGGACAGGGGGCGAGGTACGAGCAGTACTTC.